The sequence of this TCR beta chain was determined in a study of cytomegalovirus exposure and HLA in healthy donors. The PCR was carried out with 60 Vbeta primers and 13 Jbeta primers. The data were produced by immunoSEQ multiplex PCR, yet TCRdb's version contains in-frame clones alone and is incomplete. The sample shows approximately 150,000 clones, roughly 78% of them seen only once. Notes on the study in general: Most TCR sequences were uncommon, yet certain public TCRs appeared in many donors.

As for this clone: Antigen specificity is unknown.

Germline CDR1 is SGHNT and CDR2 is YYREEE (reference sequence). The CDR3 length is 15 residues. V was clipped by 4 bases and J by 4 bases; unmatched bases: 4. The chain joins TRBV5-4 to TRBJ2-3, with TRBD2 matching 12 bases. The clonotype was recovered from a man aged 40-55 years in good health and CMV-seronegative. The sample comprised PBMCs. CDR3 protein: CASSQGLAGSDTQYF. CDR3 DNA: TGTGCCAGCAGCCAAGGACTAGCGGGATCAGATACGCAGTATTTT.